Listed below are T cell receptor beta chains from one sample, sequenced in a study of regulatory T cells in long-lasting Graves disease. MiXCR was run by TCRdb on the multiplex PCR reads, yielding one entry per CDR3 protein. The data show 400,000 to 550,000 distinct CDR3 sequences, under 15% seen once. These data were likewise used in another study, on T cells in Graves' hyperthyroidism and ophthalmopathy.

The sample here was peripheral blood mononuclear cells (PBMCs), taken at new diagnosis, from a patient treated with antithyroid drugs. The receptors originated from a woman aged 25 to 39 with Graves disease. The CDR3 runs from the conserved cysteine through the conserved F or W. The D gene is left open where the match is weak. Some rows mark clone size as missing; the rest say once, few, many or name a class of expanded clone.

cdr3_aa: CASWKDPTNEKLFF
cdr3_nt: TGTGCCAGCTGGAAAGACCCTACGAATGAAAAACTGTTTTTT
j_call: TRBJ1-4
v_call: TRBV6-1
clone_size: many
d_call: .

cdr3_aa: CASSLVGRAGQPQHF
cdr3_nt: TGTGCCAGCAGCTTAGTCGGCAGGGCGGGTCAGCCCCAGCATTTT
j_call: TRBJ1-5
v_call: TRBV7-2
clone_size: .
d_call: .

cdr3_aa: CASSKGDRTYEQYF
cdr3_nt: TGTGCCAGCAGCAAAGGGGACAGAACCTACGAGCAGTACTTC
j_call: TRBJ2-7
v_call: TRBV9
clone_size: many
d_call: TRBD1

cdr3_aa: CASSFFAGTYEQYF
cdr3_nt: TGTGCCAGCAGTTTTTTCGCCGGTACCTACGAGCAGTACTTC
j_call: TRBJ2-7
v_call: TRBV12-3/TRBV12-4
clone_size: few
d_call: .

cdr3_aa: CSARGRFSGVRNEQFF
cdr3_nt: TGCAGTGCTAGAGGTCGGTTCTCGGGAGTGAGAAATGAGCAGTTCTTC
j_call: TRBJ2-1
v_call: TRBV20-1
clone_size: .
d_call: .

cdr3_aa: CASSSTSGRGSHTGELFF
cdr3_nt: TGTGCCAGCAGCTCTACCTCTGGGAGGGGTAGTCACACCGGGGAGCTGTTTTTT
j_call: TRBJ2-2
v_call: TRBV13
clone_size: .
d_call: TRBD2

cdr3_aa: CASSPPSETQYF
cdr3_nt: TGTGCCAGCAGCCCCCCAAGTGAGACCCAGTACTTC
j_call: TRBJ2-5
v_call: TRBV7-9
clone_size: many
d_call: .

cdr3_aa: CASSSDVGGYTF
cdr3_nt: TGTGCCAGCAGTTCGGATGTGGGGGGCTACACCTTC
j_call: TRBJ1-2
v_call: TRBV12-3/TRBV12-4
clone_size: many
d_call: .

cdr3_aa: CSARSISTDTQYF
cdr3_nt: TGCAGTGCTAGATCGATATCCACAGATACGCAGTATTTT
j_call: TRBJ2-3
v_call: TRBV20-1
clone_size: many
d_call: .

cdr3_aa: CASSLEGQGSLSSYNEQFF
cdr3_nt: TGCGCCAGCAGCTTGGAAGGACAGGGGAGTCTGAGCTCCTACAATGAGCAGTTCTTC
j_call: TRBJ2-1
v_call: TRBV5-1
clone_size: many
d_call: TRBD1

cdr3_aa: CASSLGGTYEQYF
cdr3_nt: TGTGCCAGCAGTTTAGGGGGGACCTACGAGCAGTACTTC
j_call: TRBJ2-7
v_call: TRBV12-3/TRBV12-4
clone_size: many
d_call: .

cdr3_aa: CASSFGGGAGNQPQHF
cdr3_nt: TGTGCCAGCAGCTTCGGGGGGGGGGCCGGCAATCAGCCCCAGCATTTT
j_call: TRBJ1-5
v_call: TRBV28
clone_size: many
d_call: .

cdr3_aa: CASSHGRVVSGHEAFF
cdr3_nt: TGTGCCAGCTCCCATGGACGGGTAGTGAGTGGGCATGAAGCTTTCTTT
j_call: TRBJ1-1
v_call: TRBV18
clone_size: many
d_call: .

cdr3_aa: CASSGAAGGNQPQHF
cdr3_nt: TGTGCCAGCAGTGGGGCAGCCGGTGGCAATCAGCCCCAGCATTTT
j_call: TRBJ1-5
v_call: TRBV2
clone_size: many
d_call: .

cdr3_aa: CASSPNRQVIPIQYF
cdr3_nt: TGTGCCAGCAGCCCCAACCGGCAGGTCATTCCCATTCAGTACTTC
j_call: TRBJ2-4
v_call: TRBV5-8
clone_size: many
d_call: .

cdr3_aa: CASSPDGRETQYF
cdr3_nt: TGTGCCAGCAGTCCCGACGGAAGGGAGACCCAGTACTTC
j_call: TRBJ2-5
v_call: TRBV28
clone_size: many
d_call: .

cdr3_aa: CATAGGAGPYNEQFF
cdr3_nt: TGTGCCACCGCCGGGGGAGCGGGACCTTACAATGAGCAGTTCTTC
j_call: TRBJ2-1
v_call: TRBV28
clone_size: many
d_call: TRBD2

cdr3_aa: CASRSPGVSPLHF
cdr3_nt: TGTGCCAGCAGGTCCCCCGGGGTTTCACCCCTCCACTTT
j_call: TRBJ1-6
v_call: TRBV6-1
clone_size: .
d_call: .

cdr3_aa: CSVEAHGTGIGTGELFF
cdr3_nt: TGCAGCGTTGAAGCGCACGGGACAGGGATTGGCACCGGGGAGCTGTTTTTT
j_call: TRBJ2-2
v_call: TRBV29-1
clone_size: .
d_call: TRBD1

cdr3_aa: CSVEAGADTQYF
cdr3_nt: TGCAGCGTTGAAGCGGGAGCAGATACGCAGTATTTT
j_call: TRBJ2-3
v_call: TRBV29-1
clone_size: many
d_call: .

cdr3_aa: CASSYSIAGGGEQFF
cdr3_nt: TGTGCCAGCAGTTACTCAATAGCGGGAGGTGGCGAGCAGTTCTTC
j_call: TRBJ2-1
v_call: TRBV6-8
clone_size: few
d_call: TRBD2

cdr3_aa: CAWSAGTGGNYGYTF
cdr3_nt: TGTGCCTGGAGTGCAGGGACAGGGGGTAACTATGGCTACACCTTC
j_call: TRBJ1-2
v_call: TRBV30
clone_size: many
d_call: TRBD1

cdr3_aa: CSVGHSGANVLTF
cdr3_nt: TGCAGCGTTGGACATTCTGGGGCCAACGTCCTGACTTTC
j_call: TRBJ2-6
v_call: TRBV29-1
clone_size: few
d_call: .

cdr3_aa: CAYILAGSTDTQYF
cdr3_nt: TGTGCCTACATTCTAGCGGGAAGCACAGATACGCAGTATTTT
j_call: TRBJ2-3
v_call: TRBV30
clone_size: few
d_call: TRBD2

cdr3_aa: CASSFTRALSYNEQFF
cdr3_nt: TGTGCCAGCAGTTTCACGAGGGCCCTCTCCTACAATGAGCAGTTCTTC
j_call: TRBJ2-1
v_call: TRBV6-5
clone_size: many
d_call: .

cdr3_aa: CSGYRGMNTEAFF
cdr3_nt: TGCAGCGGGTACAGGGGTATGAACACTGAAGCTTTCTTT
j_call: TRBJ1-1
v_call: TRBV29-1
clone_size: many
d_call: TRBD1

cdr3_aa: CASSAASLVGNEQFF
cdr3_nt: TGTGCCAGCAGTGCGGCTAGCCTGGTCGGCAATGAGCAGTTCTTC
j_call: TRBJ2-1
v_call: TRBV6-1
clone_size: .
d_call: .

cdr3_aa: CASSFNTLTGAFF
cdr3_nt: TGTGCCAGCAGTTTCAACACTCTTACGGGGGCTTTCTTT
j_call: TRBJ1-1
v_call: TRBV12-3/TRBV12-4
clone_size: .
d_call: .

cdr3_aa: CASSPPDYSDNTGELFF
cdr3_nt: TGCGCCAGCAGCCCCCCCGACTACTCCGACAACACCGGGGAGCTGTTTTTT
j_call: TRBJ2-2
v_call: TRBV4-1
clone_size: few
d_call: .

cdr3_aa: CASSFASAGAYNEQFF
cdr3_nt: TGTGCCAGCAGTTTTGCGAGCGCGGGAGCCTACAATGAGCAGTTCTTC
j_call: TRBJ2-1
v_call: TRBV28
clone_size: many
d_call: TRBD2

cdr3_aa: CASSLELPETGTSTYEQYF
cdr3_nt: TGTGCCAGCAGCTTAGAACTCCCCGAGACCGGGACGTCTACCTACGAGCAGTACTTC
j_call: TRBJ2-7
v_call: TRBV11-2
clone_size: .
d_call: .

cdr3_aa: CASGPGTLRLEQYF
cdr3_nt: TGTGCCAGCGGTCCCGGGACTCTTAGGCTAGAGCAGTACTTC
j_call: TRBJ2-7
v_call: TRBV28
clone_size: few
d_call: .

cdr3_aa: CSARGGGLEGNEQFF
cdr3_nt: TGCAGTGCTAGAGGGGGAGGACTAGAAGGCAATGAGCAGTTCTTC
j_call: TRBJ2-1
v_call: TRBV20-1
clone_size: many
d_call: TRBD2

cdr3_aa: CATSRDPGGELFF
cdr3_nt: TGTGCCACCAGCAGAGATCCTGGAGGGGAGCTGTTTTTT
j_call: TRBJ2-2
v_call: TRBV15
clone_size: few
d_call: .

cdr3_aa: CASSLTSSGRAFYEQYF
cdr3_nt: TGTGCCAGCAGCCTAACGTCTAGCGGGAGGGCGTTTTACGAGCAGTACTTC
j_call: TRBJ2-7
v_call: TRBV7-8
clone_size: many
d_call: TRBD2

cdr3_aa: CASAESRPYEQYF
cdr3_nt: TGTGCCAGCGCCGAGTCCCGACCTTACGAGCAGTACTTC
j_call: TRBJ2-7
v_call: TRBV6-4
clone_size: few
d_call: .

cdr3_aa: CASSLRLSAGGDTQYF
cdr3_nt: TGTGCCAGCAGTTTAAGGTTGTCGGCGGGAGGGGATACGCAGTATTTT
j_call: TRBJ2-3
v_call: TRBV27
clone_size: many
d_call: TRBD2

cdr3_aa: CASSLIRSRYNEQFF
cdr3_nt: TGTGCCAGCAGCTTAATAAGATCGAGGTACAATGAGCAGTTCTTC
j_call: TRBJ2-1
v_call: TRBV7-3
clone_size: many
d_call: .

cdr3_aa: CASSIGRGEPQHF
cdr3_nt: TGTGCCAGTAGTATAGGCAGGGGAGAGCCCCAGCATTTT
j_call: TRBJ1-5
v_call: TRBV19
clone_size: .
d_call: .

cdr3_aa: CSATAGLAGSYEQYF
cdr3_nt: TGCAGTGCAACGGCGGGACTAGCGGGATCCTACGAGCAGTACTTC
j_call: TRBJ2-7
v_call: TRBV20-1
clone_size: .
d_call: TRBD2

cdr3_aa: CASSLAWTSGRSYNEQFF
cdr3_nt: TGTGCCAGCAGCTTAGCGTGGACTAGCGGGAGGTCCTACAATGAGCAGTTCTTC
j_call: TRBJ2-1
v_call: TRBV7-8
clone_size: .
d_call: TRBD2

cdr3_aa: CASSSDDRLRQYF
cdr3_nt: TGTGCCAGCAGCTCCGACGACAGGCTCCGGCAGTACTTC
j_call: TRBJ2-7
v_call: TRBV11-2
clone_size: many
d_call: .

cdr3_aa: CASSQGPGAREQYF
cdr3_nt: TGTGCCAGCAGCCAGGGGCCAGGGGCTAGGGAGCAGTACTTC
j_call: TRBJ2-7
v_call: TRBV3-1
clone_size: many
d_call: .

cdr3_aa: CASKEGPNTEAFF
cdr3_nt: TGTGCCTCCAAGGAGGGGCCGAACACTGAAGCTTTCTTT
j_call: TRBJ1-1
v_call: TRBV30
clone_size: many
d_call: .

cdr3_aa: CASSLGTSGRNSYNEQFF
cdr3_nt: TGTGCCAGCAGCTTGGGGACTAGCGGGAGGAATTCCTACAATGAGCAGTTCTTC
j_call: TRBJ2-1
v_call: TRBV5-8
clone_size: many
d_call: TRBD2

cdr3_aa: CASSLKAFGYGYTF
cdr3_nt: TGTGCCAGCAGTTTAAAGGCTTTTGGCTATGGCTACACCTTC
j_call: TRBJ1-2
v_call: TRBV12-3/TRBV12-4
clone_size: many
d_call: .